This T cell receptor (beta chain) was profiled in a study of blood T cell repertoires in COVID-19 (dated by TCRdb to 2018 to 2020). For the wider study: Collaborator samples came from the United States, Italy and Spain and covered acute and convalescent phases of COVID-19. Sample metadata almost always included a de-identified subject ID, COVID-19 status, age in years and sex. HLA class I and class II types, where available, came from metadata supplied by the sample provider rather than from assay-based typing. The repertoires were released in a freely available public database intended as a resource for research on the immune response to SARS-CoV-2. The prospective study material was composed of cDNA or gDNA derived from T cells, B-cell-depleted T cells, or PBMCs. Samples came from the ongoing ImmuneRACE study (first 160 participants) plus 1,254 subjects from 6 global collaborators. Subjects who had been exposed to COVID-19, were actively infected with it, or had recovered from it provided the deeply sampled blood TCRbeta repertoires that made up the dataset.

Broad study findings and their caveats: The amount of clinical and demographic metadata varied by source and participant and was provided uncurated.

TCRbeta CDR3 regions were amplified from genomic DNA by means of the immunoSEQ Assay, a bias-controlled multiplex PCR. The study's processing was this. The number of nucleated cells in each sample was estimated from the amplification of reference gene primers within the assay. Sequence reads were collapsed and filtered to measure the absolute abundance of every unique TCRbeta CDR3 rearrangement. For each sample, productive Simpson clonality was calculated as the square root of Simpson's diversity index across productive rearrangements. TCRdb stores this immuneACCESS table with in-frame sequences only. Part of the clones is absent; in the studies checked, under half of the shortfall reflects unresolved V genes, and no reason is known for the rest. Clone size and the V and J calls come from that table; the DNA yielded D and trimming. The sample data list 190,000 or so clones, and around nine tenths of these were observed just once. Together, the top ten hold approximately 0.93% of the sample.

Inclusive of the bounding cysteine and phenylalanine, the CDR3 is 17 residues long. This entry keeps only the CDR3 DNA: 51 bases, framed from base 1. The germline V gene encodes CDR1 MGHRA and CDR2 YSYEKL. At the junction V is shortened by 0 bases and J by 7 bases; bases outside the gene matches: 12. Points on this clone: Its antigen is still unknown. There are no base qualities to consult, and no much larger clone falls within one base.

A second Seattle source provided samples from volunteer blood donors who had recovered from COVID-19. Whole blood was collected in K2EDTA tubes by collaborating institutions according to the institutions' own protocols. For TCRbeta analysis, collaborator samples were shipped as frozen whole blood, as isolated PBMCs, or as DNA extracted from either sample type. The sample taken for sequencing was peripheral blood. Rearrangement joined TRBV4-1 to TRBJ2-3; 8 bases in the junction line up with TRBD2. This sequence originates from a young woman who had recovered from COVID-19. The DNA sequence follows: TGCGCCAGCAGCCAAGAGGAGGCACTAGCGGCCCTGAATACGCAGTATTTT. Its protein product is CASSQEEALAALNTQYF.